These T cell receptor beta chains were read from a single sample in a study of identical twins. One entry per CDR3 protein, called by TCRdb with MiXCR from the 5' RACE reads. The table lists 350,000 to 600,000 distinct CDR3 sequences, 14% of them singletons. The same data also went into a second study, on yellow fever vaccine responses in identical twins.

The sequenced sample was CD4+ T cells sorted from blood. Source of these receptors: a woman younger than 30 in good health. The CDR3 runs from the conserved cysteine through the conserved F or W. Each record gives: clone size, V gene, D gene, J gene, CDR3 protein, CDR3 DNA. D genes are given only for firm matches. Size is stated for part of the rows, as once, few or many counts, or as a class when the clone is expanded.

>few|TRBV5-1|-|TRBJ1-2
CASSAGSPGGYTF
TGCGCCAGCAGCGCCGGGTCTCCGGGCGGCTACACCTTC
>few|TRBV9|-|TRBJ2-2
CASSVVGGELFF
TGTGCCAGCAGCGTGGTCGGCGGGGAGCTGTTTTTT
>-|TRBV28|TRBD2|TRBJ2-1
CASLTSGGKPFF
TGTGCCAGCCTCACTAGCGGGGGAAAGCCGTTCTTC
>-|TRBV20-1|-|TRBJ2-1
CSARVGEQFF
TGCAGTGCTAGAGTGGGCGAGCAGTTCTTC
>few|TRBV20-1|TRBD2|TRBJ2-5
CSGLAGQETQYF
TGCAGTGGACTAGCGGGACAAGAGACCCAGTACTTC
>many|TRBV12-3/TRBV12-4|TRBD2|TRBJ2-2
CAGTSDTGELFF
TGTGCCGGGACTAGTGACACCGGGGAGCTGTTTTTT
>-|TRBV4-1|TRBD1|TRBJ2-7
CASRPFPGQGAYEQYF
TGCGCCAGCAGACCTTTCCCGGGACAGGGAGCCTACGAGCAGTACTTC
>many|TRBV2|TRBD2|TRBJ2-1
CASRGLAGVVNEQFF
TGTGCCAGCAGGGGACTAGCGGGAGTTGTCAATGAGCAGTTCTTC
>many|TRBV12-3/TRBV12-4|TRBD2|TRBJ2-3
CASSPTSGITDTQYF
TGTGCCAGCAGTCCGACTAGCGGGATCACAGATACGCAGTATTTT
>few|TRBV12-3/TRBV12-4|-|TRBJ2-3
CASSLMVPDTQYF
TGTGCCAGCAGTTTAATGGTCCCAGATACGCAGTATTTT
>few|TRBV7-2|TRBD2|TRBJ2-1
CASSLAPAGIEQFF
TGTGCCAGCAGCTTAGCCCCAGCGGGGATTGAGCAGTTCTTC
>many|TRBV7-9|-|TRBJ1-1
CASSLVRTEAFF
TGTGCCAGCAGCTTAGTCAGGACTGAAGCTTTCTTT
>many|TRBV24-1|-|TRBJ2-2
CATSGAVTGELFF
TGTGCCACCAGTGGGGCAGTCACCGGGGAGCTGTTTTTT
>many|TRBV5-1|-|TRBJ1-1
CASSLGQANTEAFF
TGCGCCAGCAGCTTGGGACAAGCGAACACTGAAGCTTTCTTT
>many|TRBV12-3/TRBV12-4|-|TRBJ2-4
CASSFPDGAIQYF
TGTGCCAGCAGTTTCCCCGACGGGGCTATTCAGTACTTC
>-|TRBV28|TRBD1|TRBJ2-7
CASSSNPGTGSYEQYF
TGTGCCAGCAGCTCAAACCCCGGGACAGGATCCTACGAGCAGTACTTC
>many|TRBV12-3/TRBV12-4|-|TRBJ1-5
CASSFSGRGQPQHF
TGTGCCAGCAGTTTTTCCGGCCGGGGACAGCCCCAGCATTTT
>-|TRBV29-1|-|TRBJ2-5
CSVEDPGSETQYF
TGCAGCGTTGAAGACCCCGGTTCGGAGACCCAGTACTTC
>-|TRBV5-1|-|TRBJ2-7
CASSLLISYEQYF
TGCGCCAGCAGCCTACTAATCTCCTACGAGCAGTACTTC
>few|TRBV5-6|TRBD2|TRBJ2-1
CASSLEGSGGHYNEQFF
TGTGCCAGCAGCTTGGAGGGGAGCGGGGGCCATTACAATGAGCAGTTCTTC
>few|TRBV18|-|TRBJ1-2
CASSPNQDFGGYTF
TGTGCCAGCTCGCCCAATCAGGACTTCGGGGGCTACACCTTC
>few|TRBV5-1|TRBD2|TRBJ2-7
CASSFTASGIVSYEQYF
TGCGCCAGCAGCTTTACGGCTAGCGGGATTGTTTCCTACGAGCAGTACTTC
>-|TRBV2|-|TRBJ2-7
CASSEIAYEQYF
TGTGCCAGCAGTGAAATAGCCTACGAGCAGTACTTC
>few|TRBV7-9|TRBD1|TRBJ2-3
CASSGTGAFTDTQYF
TGTGCCAGCAGCGGGACAGGGGCCTTCACAGATACGCAGTATTTT
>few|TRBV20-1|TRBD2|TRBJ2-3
CSARETRTSGLTDTQYF
TGCAGTGCTAGAGAAACCAGGACTAGCGGGCTCACAGATACGCAGTATTTT
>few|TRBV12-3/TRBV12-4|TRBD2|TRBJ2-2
CASSSLSGGGTGELFF
TGTGCCAGCAGTTCCTTAAGCGGGGGTGGGACCGGGGAGCTGTTTTTT
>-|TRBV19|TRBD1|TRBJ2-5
CASSTKDRARLETQYF
TGTGCCAGTAGTACCAAAGACAGGGCTCGATTGGAGACCCAGTACTTC
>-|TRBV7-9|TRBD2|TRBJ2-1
CASSPGLAGGSVEEQFF
TGTGCCAGCAGCCCCGGACTAGCGGGGGGCAGTGTTGAGGAGCAGTTCTTC
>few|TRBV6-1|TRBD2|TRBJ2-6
CASSHGGSSGANVLTF
TGTGCCAGCAGCCACGGGGGGAGCTCTGGGGCCAACGTCCTGACTTTC
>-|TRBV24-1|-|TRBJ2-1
CATSDPVLGPQFF
TGTGCCACCAGTGACCCGGTGTTGGGGCCGCAGTTCTTC
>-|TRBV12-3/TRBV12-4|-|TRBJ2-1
CASSRLSTPDF
TGTGCCAGCAGCCGCCTCTCAACTCCCGACTTC
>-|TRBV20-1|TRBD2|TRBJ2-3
CSATSGLARWADTQYF
TGCAGTGCTACCAGCGGACTAGCGAGGTGGGCAGATACGCAGTATTTT
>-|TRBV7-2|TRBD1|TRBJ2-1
CASRSTGDSYNEQFF
TGTGCCAGCAGATCAACAGGGGACTCCTACAATGAGCAGTTCTTC
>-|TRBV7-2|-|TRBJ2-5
CASTLRGQETQYF
TGTGCCAGCACTTTGAGGGGCCAAGAGACCCAGTACTTC
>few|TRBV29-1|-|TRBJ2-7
CSVNPQGPFWYEQYF
TGCAGCGTCAACCCTCAGGGCCCCTTTTGGTACGAGCAGTACTTC
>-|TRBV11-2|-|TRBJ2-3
CASSRSPGGGEDTQYF
TGTGCCAGCAGCCGTTCCCCAGGGGGAGGAGAAGATACGCAGTATTTT
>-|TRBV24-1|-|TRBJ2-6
CATSVTGHVLTF
TGTGCCACCAGTGTAACAGGCCACGTCCTGACTTTC
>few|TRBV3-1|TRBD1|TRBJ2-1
CASSQWDRVLEQFF
TGTGCCAGCAGCCAATGGGACAGGGTTCTTGAGCAGTTCTTC
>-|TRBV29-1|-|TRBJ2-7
CSVRSSYEQYF
TGCAGCGTGAGAAGTTCCTACGAGCAGTACTTC
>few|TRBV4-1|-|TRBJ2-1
CASSQGGKGPSYNEQFF
TGCGCCAGCAGCCAAGGGGGTAAGGGCCCCTCCTACAATGAGCAGTTCTTC
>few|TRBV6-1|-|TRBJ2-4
CATRVDGQNIQYF
TGTGCCACCCGGGTGGACGGCCAGAACATTCAGTACTTC
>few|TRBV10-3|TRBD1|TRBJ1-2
CAISESTGGSYGYTF
TGTGCCATCAGTGAGTCGACAGGGGGCAGCTATGGCTACACCTTC
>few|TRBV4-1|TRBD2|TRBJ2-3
CASSQGGAGSSTDTQYF
TGCGCCAGCAGCCAAGGGGGAGCGGGGTCTAGCACAGATACGCAGTATTTT
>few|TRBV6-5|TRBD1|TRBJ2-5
CASSYSAGTGKGTQYF
TGTGCCAGCAGTTACTCGGCCGGGACAGGGAAAGGGACCCAGTACTTC
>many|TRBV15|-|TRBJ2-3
CATSIPSRNTDTQYF
TGTGCCACCAGTATACCCTCCCGGAACACAGATACGCAGTATTTT
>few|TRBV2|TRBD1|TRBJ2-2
CASQNRGNTGELFF
TGTGCCAGCCAGAACAGGGGTAACACCGGGGAGCTGTTTTTT
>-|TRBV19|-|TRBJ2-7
CATSYDTDYEQYF
TGTGCCACCTCATATGACACAGACTACGAGCAGTACTTC
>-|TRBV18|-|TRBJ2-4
CASSPDGVNIAKNIQYF
TGTGCCAGCTCACCGGACGGAGTAAATATAGCCAAAAACATTCAGTACTTC
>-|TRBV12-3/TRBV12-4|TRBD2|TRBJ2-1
CASSMGLAGTRSYNEQFF
TGTGCCAGCAGCATGGGGCTAGCGGGAACCCGCTCCTACAATGAGCAGTTCTTC
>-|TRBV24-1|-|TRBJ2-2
CATSASIDRELFF
TGTGCCACCAGTGCGAGTATTGACCGGGAGCTGTTTTTT
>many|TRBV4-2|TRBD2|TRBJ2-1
CASSQEIGGAYNEQFF
TGTGCCAGCAGCCAAGAAATCGGGGGGGCCTACAATGAGCAGTTCTTC
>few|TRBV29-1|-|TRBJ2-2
CSVTVNTGELFF
TGCAGCGTTACAGTAAACACCGGGGAGCTGTTTTTT